This T cell receptor beta chain was found in a study of spatial heterogeneity in lung cancer (dated by TCRdb to the late 2010s). Looking at the study overall: Beta-chain transcripts were consistently detected in greater numbers than alpha-chain transcripts, which likely reflects a higher abundance of beta-chain transcripts. The study linked features of the TCR repertoire to counts of nonsynonymous mutations, which were determined by whole-exome sequencing of tumor tissue. At surgery, roughly 220 tumor regions, roughly 62 matched nontumor lung samples and about 56 PBMC samples were TCR-sequenced for both alpha and beta chains. TCR alpha and beta repertoires were quantitatively compared across multiple tumor regions, matched nontumor lung and blood in non-small cell lung cancer. In the raw uncorrected reads, each unique combination of TCR and UMI appeared on average more than ten times.

The library was obtained by 5' RACE. The data were produced on a NextSeq 500. The TCR library protocol attached a unique molecular identifier to each TCR cDNA molecule to allow correction of PCR and sequencing errors. The source study handled its data this way. Decombinator tools were used for TCR identification, UMI-based error correction and CDR3 extraction. TCRs above a frequency of 2 per 1,000, corresponding to the top 1% of the tumor frequency distribution, were defined as expanded. Rényi diversity was computed with the R vegan package after subsampling each repertoire 100 times to 5,000 TCRs. To build CDR3 similarity networks, amino acid triplet string-kernel similarity was used, and CDR3s were connected when their pairwise similarity was above 0.82. TCRdb itself trimmed the public reads at Q25 with fastp, ran MiXCR and retained productive beta chains. All rows with the same CDR3 protein become a single entry with the most common DNA and genes. TCRdb, not the original authors, processed these V and J calls. Within this sample are about 92,000 distinct CDR3 sequences, with roughly 12% of them counted one time only. Together, the top ten hold just over 40% of the sample.

CDR1 KGHSH and CDR2 LQKENI are derived from the germline V gene. Relative to germline, V is 3 bases shorter and J is 5 bases shorter, with 13 bases between their ends. The CDR3 runs 14 amino acids, cysteine and phenylalanine included. Here the CDR3 DNA is all that survives: 42 bases in frame from base 1. Overall results and qualifications from the work: Confirming at a functional level the hypothesis that regional TCRs recognize regional mutations was considered to require additional single-cell paired TCR alpha and beta sequencing. Ubiquitous expanded tumor TCRs showed up in blood more often at tumor resection than at routine follow-up.

Sample time point, as interpreted from the label and publication: sample taken at primary tumor resection. Whole RNA extracted from tumor and nontumor lung tissue, or from cryopreserved PBMC samples, was used for TCR sequencing without cell sorting. The donors were more than 60 patients from the lung TRACERx cohort who had early-stage, untreated non-small cell lung cancer. Only patients with enough RNA available from two or more tumor regions were chosen for TCR sequencing. As to this clonotype: What this receptor recognizes is not known. Per-nucleotide qualities are absent, and no much larger clonotype sits a single base away.

The receptor chain draws on TRBV18 and TRBJ2-5, with TRBD2 perhaps the D gene, on 5 matching bases. This TCR derives from a male donor with early-stage non-small cell lung cancer. The material sequenced was PBMCs, taken at surgery. The CDR3 region: CASSPQPRGETQYF. The DNA sequence is as follows: TGTGCCAGCTCACCTCAGCCTAGAGGGGAGACCCAGTACTTC.